Each of the 9 T cell receptor beta chains below was sequenced from the same sample in a study of cytomegalovirus exposure and HLA in healthy donors. 13 Jbeta primers and 60 Vbeta primers were used for the PCR. Generated by immunoSEQ multiplex PCR, the TCRdb table keeps only in-frame clones and is missing some. The sample includes under 40,000 clones. The sequencing input was PBMCs. The receptors come from a female donor in good health and CMV-seronegative.

CDR3 sequence: CASRKYPLPSYEQYF. CDR3 nucleotide sequence: TGTGCCAGCAGAAAGTATCCCCTGCCCTCCTACGAGCAGTACTTC. The chain has TRBV19 and TRBJ2-7; the D is unclear. Between the trimmed V and J ends, which lost 9 bases and 0 bases, there was a span of 18 bases. This CDR3 spans 15 amino acids. CDR1 and CDR2 (germline): LNHDA, SQIVND (reference sequence).

This chain joins TRBV18 and TRBJ1-3, with TRBD1 identical over 7 bases. Germline V CDR1 and CDR2: KGHSH, LQKENI. J gave up 2 bases and V 3 bases, and 1 base lay outside the gene matches. This CDR3 region has 14 residues. The CDR3 coding sequence is TGTGCCAGCTCACCGGGACAGCCTGGAAACACCATATATTTT. Translating gives CASSPGQPGNTIYF.

The chain has TRBV4-1 and TRBJ1-5; 7 positions match TRBD1. The CDR3 is 15 residues long. Germline V lookup: CDR1 MGHRA, CDR2 YSYEKL. Trimming cost V 2 bases and J 7 bases; bases outside gene matches: 8. The CDR3 DNA is TGCGCCAGCAGCCAAAGCCACAGGGGATACCAGCCCCAGCATTTT. It codes for CASSQSHRGYQPQHF.

The V call is TRBV19, the J call TRBJ1-2; D remains ambiguous. This CDR3 contains 13 residues. V gave up 3 bases and J gave up 1 base, with 6 bases separating them. Germline CDR1 LNHDA, CDR2 SQIVND (reference sequence). The CDR3 DNA follows: TGTGCCAGTAGTATCCAGGATAACTATGGCTACACCTTC. It yields the protein CASSIQDNYGYTF.

The chain uses TRBV21-1 and TRBJ1-5; TRBD1 is the table's D call and was not checked against the DNA. TRBV21-1 is described as a pseudogene. CDR3 length: 16 amino acids. Here the CDR3 reads CASSSTGGESNQPQHF. The CDR3 region has the DNA TGTGCCAGCAGCTCTACAGGGGGAGAAAGCAATCAGCCCCAGCATTTT.

This clone is identified as medium-sized from frequency. This chain connects TRBV6-4 to TRBJ1-2; 8 bases fit TRBD1. CDR1 and CDR2 (germline): MRHNA, SNTAGT. V gave up 3 bases and J gave up 3 bases; unmatched junction bases: 6. The CDR3 runs to 15 residues. The CDR3 spells CASSETETGDYGYTF. DNA for the CDR3: TGTGCCAGCAGTGAAACGGAGACAGGGGACTATGGCTACACCTTC.

This sequence joins TRBV19 and TRBJ2-7, with 9 bases matching TRBD1. This CDR3 has 15 amino acids. Germline V lookup: CDR1 LNHDA, CDR2 SQIVND (reference sequence). Trimming cost V 1 base and J 0 bases; bases outside gene matches: 1. Here the CDR3 reads CASSIGTGASYEQYF. DNA for the CDR3: TGTGCCAGTAGTATAGGGACAGGGGCCTCCTACGAGCAGTACTTC.

The V and J genes are TRBV5-6 and TRBJ1-5, with 11 bases matching TRBD1. The V segment lost 4 bases and the J segment 2 bases; nucleotides outside the gene matches: 8. The length of the CDR3 is 17 residues. From germline, CDR1 is SGHDT and CDR2 YYEEEE. CDR3 region: CASSLGQGAGGNQPQHF. Here the CDR3 DNA reads TGTGCCAGCAGCCTAGGACAGGGGGCGGGGGGCAATCAGCCCCAGCATTTT. The variable domain in full, completed from reference TRBV5-6 and TRBJ1-5, reads DAGVTQSPTHLIKTRGQQVTLRCSPKSGHDTVSWYQQALGQGPQFIFQYYEEEERQRGNFPDRFSGHQFPNYSSELNVNALLLGDSALYLCASSLGQGAGGNQPQHFGDGTRLSIL.

The chain uses TRBV6-1 and TRBJ1-1; no firm D call. The CDR3 length is 13 residues. CDR1 and CDR2 (germline): MNHNS, SASEGT. The V and J ends lost 3 bases and 4 bases respectively, with 9 bases between them. CDR3 residues: CASSDRGSTEAFF. The CDR3 region has the DNA TGTGCCAGCAGTGATAGAGGGAGCACTGAAGCTTTCTTT.